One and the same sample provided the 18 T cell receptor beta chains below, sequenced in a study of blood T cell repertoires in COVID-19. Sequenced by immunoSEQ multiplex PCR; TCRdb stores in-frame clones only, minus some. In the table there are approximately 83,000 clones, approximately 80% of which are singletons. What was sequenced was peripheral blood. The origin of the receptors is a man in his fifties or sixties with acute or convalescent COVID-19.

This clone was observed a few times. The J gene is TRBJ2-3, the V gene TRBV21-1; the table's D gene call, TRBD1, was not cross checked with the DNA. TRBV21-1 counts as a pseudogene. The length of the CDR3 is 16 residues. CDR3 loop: CASSKGQSTRTDTQYF. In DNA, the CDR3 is TGTGCCAGCAGCAAGGGACAGAGTACCCGCACAGATACGCAGTATTTT.

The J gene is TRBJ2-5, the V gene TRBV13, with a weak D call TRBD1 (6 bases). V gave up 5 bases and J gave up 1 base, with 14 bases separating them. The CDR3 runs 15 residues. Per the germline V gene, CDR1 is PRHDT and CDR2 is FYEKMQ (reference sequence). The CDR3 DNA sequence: TGTGCCAGCAGCCTAAGGGACAAGAGCCAAGAGACCCAGTACTTC. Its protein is CASSLRDKSQETQYF.

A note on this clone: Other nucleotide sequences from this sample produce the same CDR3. CDR3 DNA sequence: TGTGCCAGCAGCCCCGGACAGGGGAACTATGGCTACACCTTC. It yields the protein CASSPGQGNYGYTF. This sequence joins TRBV7-6 and TRBJ1-2, with 9 bases lining up with TRBD1. The CDR3 length is 14 residues. The junction had 3 bases not matched to a gene; V was cut back by 5 bases and J by 2 bases. Per germline, CDR1 SGHVS and CDR2 FNYEAQ. The full variable domain, rest sourced from reference TRBV7-6 and TRBJ1-2, is GAGVSQSPRYKVTKRGQDVALRCDPISGHVSLYWYRQALGQGPEFLTYFNYEAQQDKSGLPNDRFSAERPEGSISTLTIQRTEQRDSAMYRCASSPGQGNYGYTFGSGTRLTVV.

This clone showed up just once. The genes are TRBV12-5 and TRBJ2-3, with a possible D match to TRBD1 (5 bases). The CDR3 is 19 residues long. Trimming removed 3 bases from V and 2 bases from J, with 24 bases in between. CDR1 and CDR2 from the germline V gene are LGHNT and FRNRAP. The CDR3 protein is CASGFSSGFLNTITDTQYF. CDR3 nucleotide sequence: TGTGCTAGTGGTTTTTCCTCAGGGTTCCTTAATACCATCACAGATACGCAGTATTTT. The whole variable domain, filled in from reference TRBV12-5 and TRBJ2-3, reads DARVTQTPRHKVTEMGQEVTMRCQPILGHNTVFWYRQTMMQGLELLAYFRNRAPLDDSGMPKDRFSAEMPDATLATLKIQPSEPRDSAVYFCASGFSSGFLNTITDTQYFGPGTRLTVL.

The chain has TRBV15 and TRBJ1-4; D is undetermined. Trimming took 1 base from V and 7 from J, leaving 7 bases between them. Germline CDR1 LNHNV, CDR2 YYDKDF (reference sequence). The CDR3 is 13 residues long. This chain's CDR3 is CATSRVYSEKLFF. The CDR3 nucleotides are TGTGCCACCAGCAGAGTTTATAGTGAAAAACTGTTTTTT. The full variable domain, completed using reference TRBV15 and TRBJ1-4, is DAMVIQNPRYQVTQFGKPVTLSCSQTLNHNVMYWYQQKSSQAPKLLFHYYDKDFNNEADTPDNFQSRRPNTSFCFLDIRSPGLGDTAMYLCATSRVYSEKLFFGSGTQLSVL.

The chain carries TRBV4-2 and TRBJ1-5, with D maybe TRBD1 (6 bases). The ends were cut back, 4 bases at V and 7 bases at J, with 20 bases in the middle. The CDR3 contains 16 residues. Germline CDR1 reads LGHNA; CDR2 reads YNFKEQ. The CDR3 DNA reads TGTGCCAGCAGCCCCAAACAGGGTGGGATACAGCAGCCCCAGCATTTT. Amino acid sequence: CASSPKQGGIQQPQHF.

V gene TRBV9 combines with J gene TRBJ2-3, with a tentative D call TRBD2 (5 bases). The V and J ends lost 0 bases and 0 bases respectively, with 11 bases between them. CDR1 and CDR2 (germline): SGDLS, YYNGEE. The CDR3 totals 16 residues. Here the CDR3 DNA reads TGTGCCAGCAGCGTAGTGGGGAGTCCTAGCACAGATACGCAGTATTTT. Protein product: CASSVVGSPSTDTQYF.

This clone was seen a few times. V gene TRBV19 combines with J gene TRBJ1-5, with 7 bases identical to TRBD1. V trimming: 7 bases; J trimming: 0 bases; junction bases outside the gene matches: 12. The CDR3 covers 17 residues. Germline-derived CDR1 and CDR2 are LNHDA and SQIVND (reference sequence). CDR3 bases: TGTGCCAGTAACGAACAGACAGGGCTCTATAGCAATCAGCCCCAGCATTTT. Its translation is CASNEQTGLYSNQPQHF. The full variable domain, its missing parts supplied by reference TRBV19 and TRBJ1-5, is DGGITQSPKYLFRKEGQNVTLSCEQNLNHDAMYWYRQDPGQGLRLIYYSQIVNDFQKGDIAEGYSVSREKKESFPLTVTSAQKNPTAFYLCASNEQTGLYSNQPQHFGDGTRLSIL.

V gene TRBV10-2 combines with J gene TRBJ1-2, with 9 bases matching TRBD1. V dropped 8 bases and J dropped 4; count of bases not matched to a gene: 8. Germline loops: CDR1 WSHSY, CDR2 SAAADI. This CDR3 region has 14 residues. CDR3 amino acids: CASWIPGQGYGYTF. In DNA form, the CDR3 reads TGCGCCAGCTGGATCCCGGGACAGGGCTATGGCTACACCTTC.

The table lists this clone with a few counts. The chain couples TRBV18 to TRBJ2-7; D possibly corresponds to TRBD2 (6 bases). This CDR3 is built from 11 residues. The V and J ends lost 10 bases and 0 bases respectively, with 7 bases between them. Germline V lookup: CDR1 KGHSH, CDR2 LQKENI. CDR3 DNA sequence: TGTGCCACCGGGGGCTCCTACGAGCAGTACTTC. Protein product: CATGGSYEQYF.

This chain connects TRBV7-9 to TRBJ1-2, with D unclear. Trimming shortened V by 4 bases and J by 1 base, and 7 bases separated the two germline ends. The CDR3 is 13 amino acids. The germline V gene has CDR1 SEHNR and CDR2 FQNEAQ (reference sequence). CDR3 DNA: TGTGCCAGCAGCTCGTCCCTTAACTATGGCTACACCTTC. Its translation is CASSSSLNYGYTF. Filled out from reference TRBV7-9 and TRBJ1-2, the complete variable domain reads DTGVSQNPRHKITKRGQNVTFRCDPISEHNRLYWYRQTLGQGPEFLTYFQNEAQLEKSRLLSDRFSAERPKGSFSTLEIQRTEQGDSAMYLCASSSSLNYGYTFGSGTRLTVV.

The DNA for the CDR3 is TGTGCCAGCAGTTTAATTTCCGACAATGAGCAGTTCTTC. This sequence encodes CASSLISDNEQFF. The chain couples TRBV28 to TRBJ2-1; D ambiguous. Per the germline V gene, CDR1 is MDHEN and CDR2 is SYDVKM. The CDR3 spans 13 residues. V was shortened by 2 bases and J by 5 bases, with 7 bases between the two germline ends.

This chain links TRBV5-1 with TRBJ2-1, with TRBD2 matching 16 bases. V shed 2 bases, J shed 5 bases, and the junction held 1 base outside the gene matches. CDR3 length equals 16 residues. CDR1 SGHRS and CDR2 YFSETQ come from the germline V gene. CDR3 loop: CASSLGTSGRDNEQFF. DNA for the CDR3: TGCGCCAGCAGCTTAGGGACTAGCGGGAGGGACAATGAGCAGTTCTTC.

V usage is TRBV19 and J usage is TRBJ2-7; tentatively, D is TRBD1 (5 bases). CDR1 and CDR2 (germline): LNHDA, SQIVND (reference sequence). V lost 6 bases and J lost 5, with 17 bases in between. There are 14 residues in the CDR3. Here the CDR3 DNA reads TGTGCCAGTAGGGTGACAGCTCTCTGGCACGAGCAGTACTTC. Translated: CASRVTALWHEQYF.

The CDR3 region is CAIGGLGQGHSGANVLTF. The CDR3 nucleotides read TGTGCCATCGGGGGGTTAGGACAGGGTCACTCTGGGGCCAACGTCCTGACTTTC. The gene calls are TRBV10-3 and TRBJ2-6, with 8 bases aligning to TRBD1. With 8 bases clipped from V and 0 bases from J, the junction kept 12 bases outside the gene matches. In germline, CDR1 is ENHRY, CDR2 SYGVKD. The CDR3 is 18 amino acids.

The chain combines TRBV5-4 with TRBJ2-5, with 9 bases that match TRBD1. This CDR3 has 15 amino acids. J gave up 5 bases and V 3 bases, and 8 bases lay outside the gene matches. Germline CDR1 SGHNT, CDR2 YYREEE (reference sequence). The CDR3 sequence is CASSSGTGRRETQYF. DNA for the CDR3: TGTGCCAGCAGCTCCGGGACAGGGCGGAGGGAGACCCAGTACTTC.

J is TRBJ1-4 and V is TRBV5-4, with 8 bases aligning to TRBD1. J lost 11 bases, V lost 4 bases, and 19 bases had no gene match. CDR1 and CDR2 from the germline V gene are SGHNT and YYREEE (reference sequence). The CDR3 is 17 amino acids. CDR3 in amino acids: CASSLSNPGQAPGKLFF. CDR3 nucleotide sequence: TGTGCCAGCAGCCTGTCAAACCCGGGACAGGCCCCTGGGAAACTGTTTTTT.

The CDR3 loop is CASSSRVPRDNEQFF. CDR3 DNA sequence: TGCGCCAGCAGCTCCCGGGTCCCCCGCGACAATGAGCAGTTCTTC. This chain uses TRBV4-1 with TRBJ2-1; no clear D. V lost 5 bases to trimming and J lost 5 bases, with 16 bases between them. Germline V gene sequence: CDR1 MGHRA, CDR2 YSYEKL. This CDR3 region has 15 residues.